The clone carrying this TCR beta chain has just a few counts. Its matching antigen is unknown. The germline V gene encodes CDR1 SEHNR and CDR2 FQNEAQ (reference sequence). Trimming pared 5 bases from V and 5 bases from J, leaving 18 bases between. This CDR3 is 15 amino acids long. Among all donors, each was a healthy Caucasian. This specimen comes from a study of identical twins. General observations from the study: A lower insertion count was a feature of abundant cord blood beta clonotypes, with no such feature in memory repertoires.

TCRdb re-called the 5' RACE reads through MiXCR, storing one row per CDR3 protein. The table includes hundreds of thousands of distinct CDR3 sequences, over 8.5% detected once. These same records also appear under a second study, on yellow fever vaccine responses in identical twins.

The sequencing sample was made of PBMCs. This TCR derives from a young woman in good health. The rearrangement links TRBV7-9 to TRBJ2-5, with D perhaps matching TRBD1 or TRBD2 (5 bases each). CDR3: CASSALGVAGETQYF. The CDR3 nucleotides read TGTGCCAGCAGCGCCCTGGGGGTTGCAGGGGAGACCCAGTACTTC. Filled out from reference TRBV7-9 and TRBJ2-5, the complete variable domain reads DTGVSQNPRHKITKRGQNVTFRCDPISEHNRLYWYRQTLGQGPEFLTYFQNEAQLEKSRLLSDRFSAERPKGSFSTLEIQRTEQGDSAMYLCASSALGVAGETQYFGPGTRLLVL.